The present TCR beta chain was sequenced within a study of T cells after yellow fever vaccination (dated by TCRdb to between 2017 and 2020). With respect to the entire study: Libraries from fractions with low cell numbers were prepared with the SMART-Seq v4 Ultra Low Input RNA kit. Two healthy male donors made up the cohort, one aged 18 to 29 years and the other aged 30 to 39 years. To follow T-cell clones before and after both primary and booster YFV17D yellow fever vaccination, bulk TCR alpha and beta repertoires underwent longitudinal sequencing. Blood samples were taken at several timepoints before and after primary and secondary immunization, and bulk PBMC replicates and cell subsets were isolated. Overall study outcomes, separate from this receptor: The study included only two donors, which limits how far the findings can be generalized. After the booster, most of the clones that had expanded following primary vaccination were detected again (96% of CD4 and roughly nine tenths of CD8), which suggests that memory was broadly maintained. Compared with the primary T-cell response, the secondary T-cell response was faster but weaker, reaching its peak on day 5 rather than on day 15. Computational filtering was needed because FACS-sorted repertoires could contain abundant contaminating clonotypes from the bulk population. A small fraction of clonotypes appeared in both the CD4 and CD8 compartments, likely as a result of convergent recombination.

For sequencing, an Illumina NovaSeq 6000 was employed. TCR cDNA was made using 5'RACE template switching, a step that added a universal primer site and unique molecular identifiers. Priming for cDNA synthesis came from both the TCR alpha and TCR beta constant segments. Libraries were amplified in two PCR steps, with sample barcodes and sequencing adapters added in the second step. Libraries were sequenced on Illumina HiSeq 2500 (2x100 bp) or NovaSeq (2x150 bp). The authors' pipeline ran thus. Demultiplexing of reads and collapsing into UMI consensus sequences were performed with MIGEC, and V(D)J alignment was carried out with MiXCR. Using edgeR on replicate PBMC samples, clonotypes were called vaccine-responding if FDR was below 0.01 and the log2 fold change was above 5 up to day 15. Each bulk clonotype received a CD4 or CD8 identity based on whether the sequenced CD4 or CD8 repertoire contained that clonotype at higher abundance. TCRdb ran its own pipeline on the public reads, namely fastp trimming at Q25 and MiXCR clone calling, and kept in-frame beta chains. All rows with the same CDR3 protein become a single entry with the most common DNA and genes. It is TCRdb's table, rather than the study itself, that gives the V and J calls and clone size. The sample records some 99,000 distinct CDR3 sequences, roughly 5.8% of which are singletons. Just over 40% of the sample comes from the top ten.

This clonotype has only a few counts. Its antigen remains undetermined. No much larger clone is present one base from it, and per-base qualities are unavailable. The treatment or condition label here, explained by the study, means: live attenuated yellow fever vaccine strain. PBMCs were isolated from peripheral blood using a standard Ficoll-Paque protocol. CD4 and CD8 T-cell fractions were isolated with Dynabeads CD4 and CD8 positive selection kits. TriZol was used to extract RNA from bulk PBMCs, CD4 and CD8 fractions, and dextramer-positive and dextramer-negative fractions. CDR1 is given as SEHNR and CDR2 as FQNEAQ, both from the germline V gene (reference sequence). Trimming leaves V shorter by 5 bases and J shorter by 5 bases, with the junction holding 5 bases beyond the gene matches. The CDR3 holds 15 amino acids from the cysteine to the phenylalanine. Only the CDR3 region is kept as DNA, spanning 45 bases read in frame from base 1.

This specimen was CD8+ T cells sorted from PBMCs, taken 10 days after the yellow fever booster vaccination. The rearranged chain carries TRBV7-9 and TRBJ2-1; 11 bases in the junction line up with TRBD1. This sequence originates from a man in his late teens or twenties who received the YFV17D yellow fever vaccine. The CDR3 has the sequence CASSPGQGANNEQFF. In nucleotides, the sequence is TGTGCCAGCAGCCCCGGACAGGGGGCGAACAATGAGCAGTTCTTC.